One sample yielded the 27 T cell receptor beta chains listed below, sequenced in a study of low-dose radiotherapy and immunotherapy resistance in tumors. TRAV- and TRBV-specific primers primed first-strand cDNA, covering alpha and beta chains. With a V-primer adapter and a constant-region primer, TCRs were amplified for roughly 21 PCR cycles. MiXCR, applied by TCRdb to the reads, yields one record per CDR3 protein. The sample has 55,000 to 80,000 distinct CDR3 sequences, 26% seen once. Noted time point: before trial treatment. Sample: PBMCs, taken before treatment. The receptors here all came from a male donor with rectosigmoid adenocarcinoma.

This clonotype was recorded many times. The chain carries TRBV5-1 and TRBJ2-5, with D perhaps TRBD1 (6 bases). The germline V and J ends were trimmed by 4 bases and 5 bases, with 12 bases remaining between them. CDR1 is SGHRS, CDR2 YFSETQ, per germline. This CDR3 is 13 amino acids long. In DNA form, the CDR3 reads TGCGCCAGCAGCGTGGACAGTTTGGAGACCCAGTACTTC. Translating gives CASSVDSLETQYF.

About this clonotype itself: One junction end disagrees with the germline gene, perhaps due to a read error. V usage is TRBV7-2 and J usage is TRBJ2-2, with D hard to call. This CDR3 has 16 residues. Germline CDR1 and CDR2: SGHTA and FQGNSA. CDR3 coding DNA: TGTGACAGCAGCCCGGATCCTACCCTGAGAACCGGGGAGCTGTTTTTT. Its protein is CDSSPDPTLRTGELFF.

At least ten counts were recorded for this clonotype. The V call is TRBV19, the J call TRBJ1-2; TRBD1 might be the D (5 bases). Trimming cost V 3 bases and J 2 bases, with 10 bases left between them. Germline loops: CDR1 LNHDA, CDR2 SQIVND (reference sequence). The CDR3 runs to 14 residues. The chain's CDR3 is CASSIGGINYGYTF. The CDR3, as DNA: TGTGCCAGTAGTATCGGGGGGATCAACTATGGCTACACCTTC.

This CDR3 is CASSLLRQVAGYPSNEQFF. CDR3 bases: TGTGCCAGCAGCTTACTCCGCCAGGTAGCGGGATACCCCTCCAATGAGCAGTTCTTC. The gene calls are TRBV7-6 and TRBJ2-1; 8 bases are a match to TRBD2. The CDR3 is 19 amino acids. CDR1 and CDR2 (germline): SGHVS, FNYEAQ. After removal of 2 bases from V and 6 bases from J, the junction contained 18 bases not matched to a gene.

The sample holds many counts of this clonotype. The V and J genes are TRBV28 and TRBJ1-2; a weak D match, TRBD1 (6 bases). The CDR3 spans 18 residues. Between the trimmed V and J ends, which lost 3 bases and 6 bases, there was a span of 26 bases. Looked up from germline, CDR1 is MDHEN and CDR2 is SYDVKM. The CDR3 reads CASSLSEGDGGLGDGYTF. CDR3 DNA: TGTGCCAGCAGTTTGTCCGAGGGGGATGGTGGGCTAGGTGATGGCTACACCTTC.

As concerns this clonotype: With a far larger clone one base away, a read error is the likely cause. This chain links TRBV6-2 or TRBV6-3 with TRBJ2-1; D may be TRBD2 (6 bases). Germline CDR1 is MNHEY and CDR2 is SVGEGT. CDR3 length equals 15 residues. V gave up 4 bases and J gave up 10 bases, with 20 bases separating them. The CDR3: CASSSRTGEGYEQFF. CDR3 in DNA: TGTGCCAGCAGTTCTAGGACGGGAGAGGGCTACGAGCAGTTCTTC.

This clonotype was picked up many times. The chain links TRBV7-9 to TRBJ2-1, with no clear D. Trimming removed 1 base from V and 12 bases from J, with 10 bases in between. The CDR3 spans 12 residues. Looked up from germline, CDR1 is SEHNR and CDR2 is FQNEAQ (reference sequence). The CDR3 DNA sequence: TGTGCCAGCAGCTTAGTAAGTTCTGGGCAGTTCTTC. Translated, it gives CASSLVSSGQFF.

This clonotype was seen at least ten times. The chain employs TRBV27 and TRBJ1-4; D not resolved. Germline V gene sequence: CDR1 MNHEY, CDR2 SMNVEV (reference sequence). V shed 6 bases and J shed 8 bases, with 13 bases lying between them. The CDR3 runs to 13 residues. The CDR3 loop reads CASSARSSEKLFF. The CDR3, as DNA: TGTGCCAGCAGCGCTAGGTCGTCGGAAAAACTGTTTTTT. The whole variable domain, remainder taken from reference TRBV27 and TRBJ1-4, is EAQVTQNPRYLITVTGKKLTVTCSQNMNHEYMSWYRQDPGLGLRQIYYSMNVEVTDKGDVPEGYKVSRKEKRNFPLILESPSPNQTSLYFCASSARSSEKLFFGSGTQLSVL.

A remark on this clonotype: Given a far larger clone just one base away, this is likely a sequencing read error. The chain has TRBV6-1 and TRBJ1-5, with 7 bases aligning to TRBD1. Germline lookup yields CDR1 MNHNS and CDR2 SASEGT. This CDR3 region has 14 residues. The CDR3 spells CASTGQQTNQPKHF. The CDR3 DNA reads TGCGCCAGCACGGGACAGCAGACAAATCAGCCCAAGCATTTT.

In this sample, this clonotype turned up many times. V and J are TRBV12-3 or TRBV12-4 and TRBJ2-3, with D uncertain. The CDR3 loop spans 15 amino acids. Trimming took 0 bases from V and 2 from J, leaving 9 bases between them. In nucleotides, the CDR3 is TGTGCCAGCAGTTTAGCGGGCGGCCACACAGATACGCAGTATTTT. Its translation is CASSLAGGHTDTQYF.

This clonotype occurred many times. The chain has TRBV29-1 and TRBJ2-2, with 10 bases fitting TRBD1. Germline CDR1 reads SQVTM; CDR2 reads ANQGSEA. This CDR3 is built from 14 residues. V was pared by 7 bases and J by 2 bases, with 4 bases of the junction left unmatched. CDR3 DNA sequence: TGCAGCGCTGTGACAGGGGGCAACACCGGGGAGCTGTTTTTT. Translated, it gives CSAVTGGNTGELFF.

Of note for this clonotype: A read error is likely here: a far larger clone is one base away. The genes are TRBV3-1 and TRBJ2-7, with a possible D match to TRBD1 (6 bases). The CDR3 runs to 14 residues. V shed 1 base and J shed 7 bases, with 14 bases lying between them. Germline-derived CDR1 and CDR2 are LGHDT and YNNKEL (reference sequence). The CDR3 region has the DNA TGTGCCAGCAGCCAAGGGGCACAGGGTCATGAGCAGTACTTC. Its translation: CASSQGAQGHEQYF.

Many counts were recorded for this clonotype. The chain has TRBV19 and TRBJ1-4, with 7 bases lining up with TRBD1. The length of the CDR3 is 15 residues. Trimming cost V 7 bases and J 8 bases; bases outside gene matches: 13. Per the germline V gene, CDR1 is LNHDA and CDR2 is SQIVND (reference sequence). CDR3 DNA sequence: TGTGCCAGTACCCCAGACAGGGCGACGGGAGAAAAACTGTTTTTT. It is translated as CASTPDRATGEKLFF.

In the case of this clonotype: Germline is not matched at one junction end, which may reflect a read error. The V gene is TRBV9, the J gene TRBJ1-4; D call uncertain. This CDR3 has 16 amino acids. Germline V gene lookup returns CDR1 SGDLS and CDR2 YYNGEE. CDR3 DNA sequence: TGTGCCAGCGGCGTTCATTCAGTTGCGACTAATGAAAAACTGTTTTTT. Translating gives CASGVHSVATNEKLFF.

On this clonotype: Since a far larger clone is one base different, this is likely a read error. The chain employs TRBV10-3 and TRBJ2-7; 7 bases align to TRBD2. The CDR3 has 16 residues. Germline CDR1 reads ENHRY; CDR2 reads SYGVKD. CDR3 region: CATSALAEMEVYEQYF. In DNA, the CDR3 is TGTGCCACCAGTGCCCTAGCGGAGATGGAGGTCTACGAGCAGTACTTC.

In regard to this clonotype: A far larger clone is only one base removed, so a read error is likely. The chain combines TRBV20-1 with TRBJ2-5; 11 nucleotides line up with TRBD1. Germline CDR1 and CDR2: DFQATT and SNEGSKA (reference sequence). The CDR3 is 14 residues long. V gave up 5 bases and J gave up 11 bases; unmatched junction bases: 13. In nucleotides, the CDR3 is TGCAGTGCTGGGACAGGGGGTTTTTACAATGAGCAGTACTTC. This codes for CSAGTGGFYNEQYF.

For the CDR3, the DNA is TGTGCCAGCAGTCGAGGAGGTGTTTCTCTCCACTTT. It codes for CASSRGGVSLHF. J is TRBJ1-6 and V is TRBV28, with D uncertain. This CDR3 is 12 amino acids long. The germline CDR1 and CDR2 sequences are MDHEN and SYDVKM. The V end lost 5 bases, the J end lost 16 bases, and 15 bases lay between the germline ends.

This clonotype was recorded at least ten times. The genes are TRBV19 and TRBJ1-6; 8 bases line up with TRBD1. The CDR3 is 15 amino acids. Germline CDR1 is LNHDA and CDR2 is SQIVND (reference sequence). The V gene end was trimmed by 4 bases and the J gene end by 7 bases; junction bases not matched to a gene: 6. The CDR3, as DNA: TGTGCCAGTAGTAGCGGGACAGGCGGAAATTCACCCCTCCACTTT. Its protein product is CASSSGTGGNSPLHF.

The CDR3 loop is CASGQSYQPQHF. The CDR3 DNA sequence: TGTGCTAGCGGACAAAGCTATCAGCCCCAGCATTTT. The chain uses TRBV12-5 and TRBJ1-5; D is possibly TRBD1 (5 bases). The CDR3 totals 12 residues. The germline V gene has CDR1 LGHNT and CDR2 FRNRAP. V shed 9 bases and J shed 5 bases, with 11 bases lying between them.

This chain connects TRBV2 to TRBJ2-1; TRBD2 agrees at 11 bases. The CDR3 runs 16 residues. The ends lost 1 base at V and 4 bases at J; junction bases unmatched: 3. Germline loops: CDR1 SNHLY, CDR2 FYNNEI. In nucleotides, the CDR3 is TGTGCCAGCAGTGAAGGCCCTAGCGGGGGGTACAATGAGCAGTTCTTC. Amino acids: CASSEGPSGGYNEQFF.

This clonotype has ten or more counts. J is TRBJ2-1 and V is TRBV28; D unresolved. V was cut by 6 bases and J by 8 bases, with 11 bases left in between. The length of the CDR3 is 12 residues. Per germline, CDR1 MDHEN and CDR2 SYDVKM. CDR3 coding DNA: TGTGCCAGCAGCCGAAACCTCCATGAGCAGTTCTTC. Translation gives CASSRNLHEQFF. The full variable domain, in which reference TRBV28 and TRBJ2-1 provide the parts outside the CDR3, is DVKVTQSSRYLVKRTGEKVFLECVQDMDHENMFWYRQDPGLGLRLIYFSYDVKMKEKGDIPEGYSVSREKKERFSLILESASTNQTSMYLCASSRNLHEQFFGPGTRLTVL.

The V gene is TRBV5-1, the J gene TRBJ2-3; TRBD2 matches at 7 bases. The CDR3 totals 14 residues. Trimming at V came to 2 bases and at J to 6 bases, leaving 6 bases not matched to a gene. Germline V gene lookup returns CDR1 SGHRS and CDR2 YFSETQ. The CDR3 spells CASSLERDTDTQYF. CDR3 DNA: TGCGCCAGCAGCTTAGAGCGGGATACGGATACGCAGTATTTT.

This clonotype was seen repeatedly, ten times or more. V gene TRBV29-1 combines with J gene TRBJ2-3; D could derive from TRBD1 or TRBD2 (5 bases each). This CDR3 spans 12 amino acids. Trimming took 5 bases from V and 8 from J, leaving 14 bases between them. Germline loops: CDR1 SQVTM, CDR2 ANQGSEA. CDR3: CSVQGPEGTQYF. DNA of the CDR3: TGCAGCGTTCAGGGCCCTGAGGGTACGCAGTATTTT.

This clonotype was observed many times. The chain joins TRBV28 to TRBJ2-1; TRBD1 matches 9 bases. This CDR3 spans 13 amino acids. V was clipped by 11 bases and J by 6 bases; unmatched bases: 8. Looked up from germline, CDR1 is MDHEN and CDR2 is SYDVKM. This CDR3 is CAGKQGASNEQFF. The CDR3 DNA reads as TGTGCCGGCAAACAGGGGGCTAGCAATGAGCAGTTCTTC.

This clonotype was observed at least ten times. The chain recombines TRBV28 with TRBJ1-6; 9 bases map to TRBD1. V shed 7 bases and J 4 bases; nucleotides not matched to a gene: 8. The V gene's germline CDR1 is MDHEN and CDR2 SYDVKM. The CDR3 covers 16 residues. The CDR3, as DNA: TGTGCCAGCATTCCAACAGGGGGCGCGTATAATTCACCCCTCCACTTT. Residues: CASIPTGGAYNSPLHF.

In its sample, this clonotype was seen a few times. The chain couples TRBV6-5 to TRBJ2-1, with TRBD2 matching 13 bases. CDR1 is MNHEY and CDR2 is SVGAGI in the germline V gene. The CDR3 consists of 16 residues. V lost 4 bases, J lost 1 base, and 1 base stayed unmatched. The CDR3 is CASSSGLAGSYNEQFF. In DNA form, the CDR3 reads TGTGCCAGCAGTTCGGGACTAGCGGGGTCCTACAATGAGCAGTTCTTC.

The chain links TRBV29-1 to TRBJ2-7; 9 positions match TRBD1. CDR3 size: 14 residues. Germline V lookup: CDR1 SQVTM, CDR2 ANQGSEA. V gave up 7 bases and J gave up 8 bases; unmatched junction bases: 15. In DNA form, the CDR3 reads TGCAGCGCCGCTACCGGGACAGGGAGCTTGCAGCAGTACTTC. It is translated as CSAATGTGSLQQYF.